This T cell receptor (beta chain) was recovered during a study of long-term antiretroviral therapy in people with HIV. Per individual, the PBMC samples numbered at least one pre-ART and at least two post-ART. Until DNA extraction, the samples held between roughly 1-10 million cryopreserved PBMC. This clone was picked up a small number of times. This was the immunoSEQ v3.0 assay at survey level. For each individual sample, sequencing targeted about 35,000-55,000 T-cell genomes. Data came from immunoSEQ multiplex PCR; TCRdb stores just in-frame clones and leaves some out. The sample records some 28,000 clones, nearly 95% being singletons. Sequences were derived from unsorted PBMCs, sampled 6.2 years after starting antiretroviral therapy. The clonotype comes from a man in his forties with HIV.

CDR3 in amino acids: CASSATSGPTGELFF. The CDR3 DNA sequence: TGCGCCAGCAGTGCGACTAGCGGGCCCACCGGGGAGCTGTTTTTT. The rearrangement links TRBV10-1 to TRBJ2-2; TRBD2 agrees at 10 bases. This CDR3 contains 15 residues. The germline V gene has CDR1 WNHNN and CDR2 SYGVQD (reference sequence). V was clipped by 4 bases and J by 4 bases; unmatched bases: 3.